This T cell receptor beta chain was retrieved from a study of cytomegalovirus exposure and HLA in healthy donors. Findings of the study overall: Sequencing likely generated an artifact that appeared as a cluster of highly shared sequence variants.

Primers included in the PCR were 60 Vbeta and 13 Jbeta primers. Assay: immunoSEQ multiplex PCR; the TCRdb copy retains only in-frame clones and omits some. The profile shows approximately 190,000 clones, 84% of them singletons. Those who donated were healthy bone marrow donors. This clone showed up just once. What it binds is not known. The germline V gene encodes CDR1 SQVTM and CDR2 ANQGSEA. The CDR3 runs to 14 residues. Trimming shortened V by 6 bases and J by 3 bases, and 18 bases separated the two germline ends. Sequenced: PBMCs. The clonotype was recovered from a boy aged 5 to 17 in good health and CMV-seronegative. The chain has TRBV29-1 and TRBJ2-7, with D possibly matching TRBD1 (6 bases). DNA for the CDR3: TGCAGCGTCACGGATCAGGGGAGAGGCTACGAGCAGTACTTC. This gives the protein CSVTDQGRGYEQYF.